Listed below are T cell receptor beta chains from one sample, sequenced in a study of identifying expanded T cells in peripheral blood. Assay used: immunoSEQ multiplex PCR; TCRdb lists only in-frame clones, some missing. Of roughly 100,000 clones listed, 80% to 90% are singletons. The specimen was blood. These receptors were collected from a person aged 18 to 70 in good health. Each CDR3 is given with its conserved first and last residue. Fields, in order: D gene, clone size, V gene, J gene, CDR3 protein, CDR3 DNA. D genes are given only for firm matches. Clone size appears in some rows only: once, few, many, or a class for an expanded clone.

TRBD2	.	TRBV27	TRBJ2-3	CASSFGLRGDTDTQYF	TGTGCCAGCAGTTTCGGTTTGCGGGGGGACACAGATACGCAGTATTTT
.	.	TRBV2	TRBJ2-5	CASGLPDQETQYF	TGTGCCAGCGGGTTGCCAGACCAAGAGACCCAGTACTTC
.	.	TRBV21-1	TRBJ1-5	CASSKSWASFCSGNQPQHF	TGTGCCAGCAGCAAATCCTGGGCCAGTTTCTGCTCCGGCAATCAGCCCCAGCATTTT
TRBD1	.	TRBV6-1	TRBJ2-2	CASSEGKYRGDTGELFF	TGTGCCAGCAGTGAAGGAAAGTACAGGGGTGACACCGGGGAGCTGTTTTTT
.	.	TRBV5-4	TRBJ2-7	CASSLETGRPYEQYF	TGTGCCAGCAGCTTGGAGACAGGTCGGCCCTACGAGCAGTACTTC
TRBD1	.	TRBV6-1	TRBJ1-2	CASSTRQGMAYGYTF	TGTGCCAGCAGTACCCGACAGGGGATGGCATATGGCTACACCTTC
TRBD2	.	TRBV19	TRBJ2-3	CASSIHGGGGADTQYF	TGTGCCAGTAGTATCCACGGAGGCGGGGGGGCAGATACGCAGTATTTT
TRBD2	.	TRBV19	TRBJ2-3	CASSIASGGGTDTQYF	TGTGCCAGTAGTATCGCTAGCGGGGGCGGGACAGATACGCAGTATTTT
.	.	TRBV28	TRBJ2-4	CASSFRRSQYF	TGTGCCAGCAGTTTCAGGAGGAGCCAGTACTTC
TRBD1	.	TRBV7-2	TRBJ1-4	CASSLDGTANEKLFF	TGTGCCAGCAGCTTAGACGGGACAGCTAATGAAAAACTGTTTTTT
TRBD1	few	TRBV5-4	TRBJ1-1	CASSGAGTGVRAFF	TGTGCCAGCAGCGGGGCAGGGACAGGGGTCCGAGCTTTCTTT
.	.	TRBV2	TRBJ2-3	CASSKSTDTQYF	TGTGCCAGCAGCAAGAGCACAGATACGCAGTATTTT
.	.	TRBV6-5	TRBJ1-2	CASSPQGYGYTF	TGTGCCAGCAGTCCACAGGGCTATGGCTACACCTTC
.	.	TRBV27	TRBJ1-4	CASSLIGTENEKLFF	TGTGCCAGCAGTTTAATAGGAACAGAGAATGAAAAACTGTTTTTT
TRBD1	.	TRBV11-3	TRBJ2-5	CASSQGTVTRETQYF	TGTGCCAGCAGCCAAGGGACAGTGACACGGGAGACCCAGTACTTC
.	.	TRBV29-1	TRBJ1-5	CSVVNVGYRDQPQHF	TGCAGCGTTGTTAATGTCGGGTATCGGGATCAGCCCCAGCATTTT
.	.	TRBV5-5	TRBJ2-5	CASSLAVGFGVTQYF	TGTGCCAGCAGCTTGGCGGTCGGTTTTGGGGTGACCCAGTACTTC
.	.	TRBV2	TRBJ2-5	CASSEALLQETQYF	TGTGCCAGCAGTGAAGCGCTTCTCCAAGAGACCCAGTACTTC
.	few	TRBV11-2	TRBJ2-7	CASSLTVGPYYEQYF	TGTGCCAGCAGCCTAACAGTGGGCCCCTACTACGAGCAGTACTTC
TRBD1	.	TRBV7-2	TRBJ2-7	CASSPNHLDRGSSYEQYF	TGTGCCAGCAGCCCAAACCACCTGGACAGGGGGTCTTCCTACGAGCAGTACTTC
.	.	TRBV7-8	TRBJ1-4	CASSGLGEKLFF	TGTGCCAGCAGCGGCTTAGGAGAAAAACTGTTTTTT
TRBD2	once	TRBV28	TRBJ2-1	CASSSGTTYNEQFF	TGTGCCAGCAGTTCCGGGACTACATACAATGAGCAGTTCTTC
TRBD1	.	TRBV19	TRBJ1-1	CASRWTGVNTEAFF	TGTGCCAGTAGGTGGACAGGGGTGAACACTGAAGCTTTCTTT
TRBD1	.	TRBV28	TRBJ1-4	CASSPHDRVGEKLFF	TGTGCCAGCAGCCCCCACGACAGGGTAGGCGAAAAACTGTTTTTT
.	.	TRBV10-1	TRBJ2-5	CASSEHGSETQYF	TGCGCCAGCAGTGAACATGGTTCGGAGACCCAGTACTTC
.	.	TRBV2	TRBJ2-1	CASTYRRGYNEQFF	TGTGCCAGCACCTACAGGAGGGGCTACAATGAGCAGTTCTTC
.	.	TRBV7-2	TRBJ2-2	CASSFSSGNTGELFF	TGTGCCAGCAGCTTTTCGAGCGGCAACACCGGGGAGCTGTTTTTT
.	.	TRBV6-5	TRBJ2-1	CASSHRTQENEQFF	TGTGCCAGCAGTCATAGGACGCAGGAGAATGAGCAGTTCTTC
.	.	TRBV5-6	TRBJ2-1	CASSFGTDYNEQFF	TGTGCCAGCAGTTTCGGGACGGACTACAATGAGCAGTTCTTC
.	.	TRBV5-4	TRBJ2-2	CASSPSGGVFTGELFF	TGTGCCAGCAGCCCCTCGGGCGGAGTCTTCACCGGGGAGCTGTTTTTT
TRBD1	.	TRBV6-5	TRBJ2-7	CASRKEPDRGYEQYF	TGTGCCAGCAGGAAAGAGCCGGACAGGGGCTACGAGCAGTACTTC
TRBD1	.	TRBV30	TRBJ1-6	CAWSRDSNNSPLHF	TGTGCCTGGAGTCGGGACAGCAATAATTCACCCCTCCACTTT
TRBD1	once	TRBV5-5	TRBJ2-2	CASSYGQGLNTGELFF	TGTGCCAGCAGCTACGGACAGGGATTGAACACCGGGGAGCTGTTTTTT
TRBD1	.	TRBV6-5	TRBJ1-1	CASSYGTGGEGEAFF	TGTGCCAGCAGTTACGGGACAGGGGGCGAGGGTGAAGCTTTCTTT
TRBD2	.	TRBV5-1	TRBJ2-1	CASSILAGGTYNEQFF	TGCGCCAGCAGTATCCTAGCGGGGGGAACCTACAATGAGCAGTTCTTC
.	.	TRBV10-3	TRBJ2-5	CAIRRQGGGQETQYF	TGTGCCATCAGACGACAGGGAGGAGGGCAAGAGACCCAGTACTTC
.	.	TRBV7-2	TRBJ2-3	CASSFVGADTQYF	TGTGCCAGCAGCTTTGTGGGGGCAGATACGCAGTATTTT
.	once	TRBV4-3	TRBJ2-3	CASSHTTGHTDTQYF	TGCGCCAGCAGCCATACTACCGGGCACACAGATACGCAGTATTTT